This passage covers 18 T cell receptor beta chains from one sample sequenced in a study of control samples from healthy donors and cancer patients. Method: immunoSEQ multiplex PCR; TCRdb's copy keeps in-frame clones and lacks some. The sample has 85,000 to 100,000 clones; 90% to 95% are singletons. Sequenced sample: blood. All receptors come from a man younger than 35 in good health.

This clone was seen only a few times. The V gene is TRBV27, the J gene TRBJ1-2; 10 nucleotides match TRBD1. Germline V lookup: CDR1 MNHEY, CDR2 SMNVEV (reference sequence). V lost 6 bases and J lost 2; bases outside the gene matches: 9. The CDR3 runs to 16 residues. This chain's CDR3 is CASSVLGTGANYGYTF. CDR3 DNA: TGTGCCAGCAGCGTTCTTGGGACAGGGGCCAACTATGGCTACACCTTC.

The chain is built from TRBV30 and TRBJ1-6; D might be TRBD1 (6 bases). V lost 2 bases to trimming and J lost 5 bases, with 13 bases between them. CDR1 and CDR2 (germline): GTSNPN, SVGIG (reference sequence). The CDR3 contains 15 residues. CDR3: CAWSKDSNDNSPLHF. CDR3 bases: TGTGCCTGGAGTAAGGACAGCAATGATAATTCACCCCTCCACTTT. The variable domain in full, completed from reference TRBV30 and TRBJ1-6, reads SQTIHQWPATLVQPVGSPLSLECTVEGTSNPNLYWYRQAAGRGLQLLFYSVGIGQISSEVPQNLSASRPQDRQFILSSKKLLLSDSGFYLCAWSKDSNDNSPLHFGNGTRLTVT.

The V and J genes are TRBV5-1 and TRBJ1-1; D gene uncertain. Germline CDR1 and CDR2: SGHRS and YFSETQ. Deletions cut 10 bases from V and 3 bases from J, with 13 bases between. The CDR3 runs to 12 residues. This chain's CDR3 is CAARDQDTEAFF. CDR3 nucleotide sequence: TGCGCCGCAAGGGATCAGGACACTGAAGCTTTCTTT.

The chain is built from TRBV27 and TRBJ2-5; 8 bases fit TRBD1. Losses at the gene ends were 7 bases for V and 3 bases for J; bases not matched to a gene: 10. From germline, CDR1 is MNHEY and CDR2 SMNVEV (reference sequence). The CDR3 runs to 15 residues. CDR3 region: CASTGTGAEEETQYF. CDR3 bases: TGTGCCAGCACCGGGACAGGTGCCGAGGAAGAGACCCAGTACTTC.

This sequence joins TRBV6-1 and TRBJ1-2, with no clear D. The V gene lost 0 bases and the J gene lost 8 bases, with 13 bases spanning the gap. The CDR3 consists of 14 residues. Germline lookup yields CDR1 MNHNS and CDR2 SASEGT. The CDR3 bases are TGTGCCAGCAGTGAAGCGTGGGAGGAAAGGGGCTACACCTTC. Amino acid sequence: CASSEAWEERGYTF.

V is TRBV10-3 and J is TRBJ2-7; TRBD1 matches at 10 bases. This CDR3 comprises 12 residues. Per the germline V gene, CDR1 is ENHRY and CDR2 is SYGVKD. V dropped 10 bases and J dropped 5; count of bases not matched to a gene: 5. CDR3 bases: TGTGCCACCACGGGACAGGGGCACGAGCAGTACTTC. Translating it yields CATTGQGHEQYF.

The chain has TRBV2 and TRBJ2-1; 7 positions agree with TRBD2. CDR3 length: 16 amino acids. Looked up from germline, CDR1 is SNHLY and CDR2 is FYNNEI. Trimming removed 8 bases from V and 2 bases from J; junction bases left unmatched: 12. Here the CDR3 DNA reads TGTGCCAGCCGTTTGTTTAGCGGGTCCGCCTACAATGAGCAGTTCTTC. It is translated as CASRLFSGSAYNEQFF.

In this sample, this clone turned up once. The chain has TRBV7-2 and TRBJ1-4, with a tentative D call TRBD1 (5 bases). Trimming shortened V by 1 base and J by 4 bases, and 10 bases separated the two germline ends. Per the germline V gene, CDR1 is SGHTA and CDR2 is FQGNSA. The CDR3 is 15 residues long. For the CDR3, the DNA is TGTGCCAGCAGCTTAGAAGCAGGGTTTAATGAAAAACTGTTTTTT. The encoded protein is CASSLEAGFNEKLFF.

This chain uses TRBV27 with TRBJ2-7, with 7 nucleotides matching TRBD1. The CDR3 sequence is 17 residues long. Looked up from germline, CDR1 is MNHEY and CDR2 is SMNVEV (reference sequence). V was clipped by 1 base and J by 6 bases; unmatched bases: 15. The CDR3 region has the DNA TGTGCCAGCAGTTTATTTGGGGAGACAGGGAGTCCCTCCGAGCAGTACTTC. Its translation is CASSLFGETGSPSEQYF.

The chain carries TRBV7-8 and TRBJ2-7, with TRBD2 identical over 10 bases. CDR1 is SGHVS and CDR2 is FQNEAQ in the germline V gene. The V and J ends lost 3 bases and 0 bases, in that order; junction bases with no gene match: 8. This CDR3 region has 17 residues. The CDR3 loop is CASSFGLTSGSSYEQYF. CDR3 nucleotide sequence: TGTGCCAGCAGCTTTGGATTGACTAGCGGGTCCTCCTACGAGCAGTACTTC.

V and J are TRBV19 and TRBJ1-5, with a tentative D call TRBD1 (5 bases). V gave up 3 bases and J gave up 0 bases, with 15 bases separating them. The CDR3 spans 17 residues. Germline lookup yields CDR1 LNHDA and CDR2 SQIVND (reference sequence). The CDR3 here is CASSIRSGGYSNQPQHF. The DNA for the CDR3 is TGTGCCAGTAGTATCCGCTCCGGGGGGTATAGCAATCAGCCCCAGCATTTT.

The V and J genes are TRBV29-1 and TRBJ1-5; TRBD1 aligns across 8 bases. The ends lost 4 bases at V and 8 bases at J; junction bases unmatched: 4. This CDR3 comprises 12 residues. CDR1 and CDR2 (germline): SQVTM, ANQGSEA. Here the CDR3 DNA reads TGCAGCGTTGGACAGGGGATCGAGCCCCAGCATTTT. It encodes CSVGQGIEPQHF.

This chain joins TRBV5-1 and TRBJ1-4; 7 positions match TRBD1. The germline gives CDR1 SGHRS, CDR2 YFSETQ. There are 17 residues in the CDR3. J gave up 1 base and V 3 bases, and 9 bases lay outside the gene matches. The CDR3 is CASSCPDRVKTNEKLFF. The DNA for the CDR3 is TGCGCCAGCAGCTGCCCCGACAGGGTAAAAACTAATGAAAAACTGTTTTTT.

CDR3 sequence (DNA): TGTGCCAGCAGCTTACCCAAGACATCCAACTATGGCTACACCTTC. As protein: CASSLPKTSNYGYTF. V usage is TRBV7-9 and J usage is TRBJ1-2; D not certain. Deletions cut 2 bases from V and 2 bases from J, with 12 bases between. Germline lookup yields CDR1 SEHNR and CDR2 FQNEAQ (reference sequence). This CDR3 comprises 15 residues. The full variable domain, rest sourced from reference TRBV7-9 and TRBJ1-2, is DTGVSQNPRHKITKRGQNVTFRCDPISEHNRLYWYRQTLGQGPEFLTYFQNEAQLEKSRLLSDRFSAERPKGSFSTLEIQRTEQGDSAMYLCASSLPKTSNYGYTFGSGTRLTVV.

The rearrangement uses TRBV7-8 and TRBJ1-2; tentatively, D is TRBD1 (6 bases). The length of the CDR3 is 17 residues. Trimming stripped 0 bases from V and 4 bases from J, with 18 bases between. Germline assignment: CDR1 SGHVS and CDR2 FQNEAQ. The CDR3 sequence is CASSLARGTPRFYGYTF. CDR3 sequence (DNA): TGTGCCAGCAGCTTAGCGCGGGGGACACCTAGATTCTATGGCTACACCTTC.

CDR3 nucleotides: TGTGCCAGCAGCTTAACAGGGACTAGCTCCTACAATGAGCAGTTCTTC. Amino acid sequence: CASSLTGTSSYNEQFF. The chain is built from TRBV7-9 and TRBJ2-1; 8 bases are a match to TRBD2. Trimming at V came to 2 bases and at J to 0 bases, leaving 3 bases not matched to a gene. CDR3 size: 16 residues. Germline CDR1 reads SEHNR; CDR2 reads FQNEAQ (reference sequence).

This rearrangement joins TRBV10-3 to TRBJ2-3; TRBD1 might be the D (5 bases). This CDR3 region has 15 residues. Germline CDR1 ENHRY, CDR2 SYGVKD. The V end was cut by 3 bases, the J end by 6 bases, with 16 bases between. The CDR3 nucleotides are TGTGCCATCAGTGACTCGCAGGGTCCTAACGATACGCAGTATTTT. This encodes CAISDSQGPNDTQYF.

J is TRBJ2-1 and V is TRBV4-2; TRBD1 might be the D (5 bases). The CDR3 has 16 residues. The germline V gene has CDR1 LGHNA and CDR2 YNFKEQ. Between the trimmed V and J ends, which lost 0 bases and 4 bases, there was a span of 13 bases. The CDR3 reads CASSQEGQGRYNEQFF. The CDR3 bases are TGTGCCAGCAGCCAAGAGGGTCAGGGAAGGTACAATGAGCAGTTCTTC.